One sample yielded the 24 T cell receptor beta chains listed below, sequenced in a study of cytomegalovirus exposure and HLA in healthy donors. 60 Vbeta and 13 Jbeta primers were used in PCR. Sequencing was performed with immunoSEQ multiplex PCR; in TCRdb, only in-frame clones are kept and a portion is missing. Here the sample spans roughly 72,000 clones, 74% being singletons. Material for sequencing was PBMCs. These receptors were taken from a human donor in good health.

This clone has only a few counts. J is TRBJ1-2 and V is TRBV6-4; the D is unclear. Germline assignment: CDR1 MRHNA and CDR2 SNTAGT. Trimming took 2 bases from V and 5 from J, leaving 12 bases between them. The CDR3 covers 14 residues. The CDR3 sequence is CASSDGGTRYGYTF. The CDR3 coding sequence is TGTGCCAGCAGTGACGGAGGAACACGGTATGGCTACACCTTC.

J is TRBJ1-2 and V is TRBV2, with D uncertain. There are 13 residues in the CDR3. The V gene's germline CDR1 is SNHLY and CDR2 FYNNEI. V was cut by 6 bases and J by 4 bases, with 12 bases left in between. The CDR3: CASSVRGSYGYTF. The CDR3 coding sequence is TGTGCCAGCAGCGTCCGGGGAAGCTATGGCTACACCTTC.

This sequence joins TRBV6-1 and TRBJ2-3; TRBD1 aligns across 8 bases. This CDR3 region has 13 residues. Germline lookup yields CDR1 MNHNS and CDR2 SASEGT. The V segment lost 8 bases and the J segment 10 bases; nucleotides outside the gene matches: 11. The CDR3 loop is CASLTGDAGAQYF. The DNA for the CDR3 is TGTGCCAGCCTGACAGGGGATGCCGGGGCGCAGTATTTT.

This chain joins TRBV5-4 and TRBJ2-7; 10 bases fit TRBD2. The CDR3 sequence is 15 residues long. With 7 bases clipped from V and 6 bases from J, the junction kept 13 bases outside the gene matches. Germline CDR1 SGHNT, CDR2 YYREEE (reference sequence). The CDR3 sequence is CASERLAGVVGEQYF. The CDR3 DNA reads as TGTGCCAGCGAAAGGCTAGCGGGAGTTGTCGGCGAGCAGTACTTC.

This clone was counted only a few times. The CDR3 sequence is CATSPGGSRSTDTQYF. As DNA, the CDR3 is TGTGCCACCAGCCCGGGAGGTAGCCGAAGCACAGATACGCAGTATTTT. The chain has TRBV15 and TRBJ2-3, with 7 bases fitting TRBD2. CDR3 length: 16 amino acids. Trimming at V came to 5 bases and at J to 0 bases, leaving 8 bases not matched to a gene. Germline V lookup: CDR1 LNHNV, CDR2 YYDKDF (reference sequence).

The chain uses TRBV6-5 and TRBJ1-1, with TRBD1 as a possible D gene (5 bases). This CDR3 contains 13 residues. CDR1 MNHEY and CDR2 SVGAGI come from the germline V gene. V was cut by 11 bases and J by 0 bases, with 13 bases left in between. CDR3 coding DNA: TGTGCCGTCCGACAGAATTTGAACACTGAAGCTTTCTTT. Translated: CAVRQNLNTEAFF.

V gene TRBV27 combines with J gene TRBJ2-7; 7 bases are a match to TRBD2. J lost 1 base, V lost 2 bases, and 8 bases had no gene match. This CDR3 spans 16 amino acids. The germline V gene encodes CDR1 MNHEY and CDR2 SMNVEV (reference sequence). The CDR3 here is CASSLKSIGRSYEQYF. The CDR3 region has the DNA TGTGCCAGCAGTTTAAAGTCCATCGGGAGGTCCTACGAGCAGTACTTC.

The chain is built from TRBV6-1 and TRBJ2-2; 14 nucleotides agree with TRBD2. V lost 7 bases to trimming and J lost 8 bases; unmatched junction nucleotides: 6. The CDR3 extends over 15 amino acids. Germline V gene lookup returns CDR1 MNHNS and CDR2 SASEGT. The CDR3 coding sequence is TGTGCCAGCACCCTCGGACTAGCGGGGGGAGGGGAGCTGTTTTTT. It codes for CASTLGLAGGGELFF.

Only a few counts were recorded for this clone. The genes are TRBV5-6 and TRBJ2-7, with 8 bases identical to TRBD1. The V segment lost 4 bases and the J segment 2 bases; nucleotides outside the gene matches: 14. The CDR3 runs to 17 residues. The V gene's germline CDR1 is SGHDT and CDR2 YYEEEE. CDR3 nucleotide sequence: TGTGCCAGCAGCCGAGGGCAAACAGGGGGTGCCCCCTACGAGCAGTACTTC. Translation: CASSRGQTGGAPYEQYF.

This rearrangement joins TRBV27 to TRBJ1-5, with D possibly TRBD1 on 6 matching bases. The CDR3 is made up of 17 amino acids. Trimming took off 6 bases at V and 1 base at J, with 19 bases between the two ends. The germline V gene has CDR1 MNHEY and CDR2 SMNVEV (reference sequence). CDR3 protein: CASRGSLGGGSNQPQHF. The CDR3 DNA sequence: TGTGCCAGCAGGGGGTCCCTAGGGGGAGGGAGCAATCAGCCCCAGCATTTT.

The rearrangement links TRBV30 to TRBJ2-1; 10 positions match TRBD1. V lost 3 bases and J lost 8; bases outside the gene matches: 13. This CDR3 is built from 16 residues. The germline V gene has CDR1 GTSNPN and CDR2 SVGIG (reference sequence). The CDR3 bases are TGTGCCTGGAGCTCCCTGACAGGGGGCTATAGGTATGAGCAGTTCTTC. Its translation: CAWSSLTGGYRYEQFF.

This clone has only a few counts. The rearrangement joins TRBV7-6 to TRBJ2-6; tentatively, D is TRBD1 (5 bases). CDR1 and CDR2 (germline): SGHVS, FNYEAQ. V lost 5 bases to trimming and J lost 0 bases, with 29 bases between them. The CDR3 runs to 22 residues. For the CDR3, the DNA is TGTGCCAGCAGCCATCCAGCAGGGCCCGAAGCCCCCGTATTCTCTGGGGCCAACGTCCTGACTTTC. Protein: CASSHPAGPEAPVFSGANVLTF.

This chain uses TRBV18 with TRBJ1-1; perhaps TRBD1 as D (5 bases). The germline V gene encodes CDR1 KGHSH and CDR2 LQKENI. V was shortened by 6 bases and J by 3 bases, with 11 bases between the two germline ends. The CDR3 loop spans 13 amino acids. The CDR3, as DNA: TGTGCCAGCTCGCAGGGTATAGACACTGAAGCTTTCTTT. Residues: CASSQGIDTEAFF.

The chain uses TRBV9 and TRBJ2-1; D gene uncertain. From germline, CDR1 is SGDLS and CDR2 YYNGEE. This CDR3 region has 18 residues. Trimming shortened V by 0 bases and J by 2 bases, and 18 bases separated the two germline ends. Here the CDR3 reads CASSVAPTAFSTYNEQFF. As DNA, the CDR3 is TGTGCCAGCAGCGTAGCCCCAACAGCCTTCTCCACCTACAATGAGCAGTTCTTC.

This rearrangement joins TRBV27 to TRBJ2-1; TRBD2 matches at 8 bases. The J segment lost 10 bases and the V segment lost 0 bases, leaving 2 bases of the junction unmatched. Germline V gene lookup returns CDR1 MNHEY and CDR2 SMNVEV (reference sequence). The CDR3 consists of 13 residues. CDR3 in DNA: TGTGCCAGCAGTTTATCGCGGGGGGCAGAGCAGTTCTTC. Translated: CASSLSRGAEQFF.

The V and J genes are TRBV28 and TRBJ2-1, with 7 positions matching TRBD2. CDR1 MDHEN and CDR2 SYDVKM come from the germline V gene. V was pared by 3 bases and J by 11 bases, with 1 base of the junction left unmatched. This CDR3 contains 11 residues. CDR3 bases: TGTGCCAGCAGTTTCGGGACTAAGCAGTTCTTC. Translation: CASSFGTKQFF.

The chain has TRBV5-1 and TRBJ1-1, with D perhaps matching TRBD1 (5 bases). Trimming took 2 bases from V and 5 from J, leaving 10 bases between them. CDR1 and CDR2 (germline): SGHRS, YFSETQ. The CDR3 sequence is 13 residues long. CDR3 DNA sequence: TGCGCCAGCAGCTTTAGGGAGGGGACTGAAGCTTTCTTT. This codes for CASSFREGTEAFF.

The rearrangement joins TRBV15 to TRBJ1-5, with 7 positions matching TRBD1. The CDR3 sequence is 16 residues long. V trimming: 4 bases; J trimming: 5 bases; junction bases outside the gene matches: 11. Looked up from germline, CDR1 is LNHNV and CDR2 is YYDKDF (reference sequence). The CDR3 spells CATSTLLTGRDQPQHF. CDR3 in DNA: TGTGCCACCAGCACTTTACTGACAGGGCGAGATCAGCCCCAGCATTTT.

This clone appeared a single time. V is TRBV6-1 and J is TRBJ1-5, with D tentatively TRBD1 (5 bases). The CDR3 is made up of 16 amino acids. V shed 6 bases and J shed 3 bases, with 18 bases lying between them. Germline values: CDR1 MNHNS, CDR2 SASEGT. CDR3 sequence reads: CASSEPGRIINQPQHF. For the CDR3, the DNA is TGTGCCAGCAGCGAACCAGGGCGGATCATCAATCAGCCCCAGCATTTT.

As concerns this clone: The same CDR3 also results from other DNA sequences found in this sample. The chain has TRBV5-1 and TRBJ1-2, with TRBD1 matching over 9 bases. The CDR3 has 14 residues. The V segment lost 4 bases and the J segment 1 base; nucleotides outside the gene matches: 2. Germline V gene lookup returns CDR1 SGHRS and CDR2 YFSETQ. CDR3: CASSQGQGNYGYTF. The CDR3 coding sequence is TGCGCCAGCAGCCAGGGACAGGGTAACTATGGCTACACCTTC.

The chain uses TRBV2 and TRBJ2-1; D perhaps matches TRBD1 (7 bases). Trimming left V 7 bases short and J 9 bases short, with 16 bases between. The CDR3 contains 13 residues. Germline V CDR1 and CDR2: SNHLY, FYNNEI. The CDR3 sequence is CASMSGPGGEQFF. The CDR3 DNA sequence: TGTGCCAGCATGAGCGGGCCAGGGGGTGAGCAGTTCTTC.

The gene calls are TRBV5-5 and TRBJ2-7, with a tentative D call TRBD1 (6 bases). Germline CDR1 is SGHKS and CDR2 is YYEKEE (reference sequence). With 0 bases removed from V and 0 bases from J, the gap between germline ends came to 7 bases. The CDR3 runs to 14 residues. Here the CDR3 reads CASSLGTASYEQYF. The CDR3 nucleotides are TGTGCCAGCAGCTTGGGGACAGCCTCCTACGAGCAGTACTTC.

The chain is built from TRBV9 and TRBJ1-1; TRBD1 matches 8 bases. CDR3 size: 13 residues. Trimming at V came to 4 bases and at J to 10 bases, leaving 9 bases not matched to a gene. CDR1 and CDR2 from the germline V gene are SGDLS and YYNGEE. The DNA of the CDR3 is TGTGCCAGCAGCCCTGACAGGGGCCCCAGAGCTTTCTTT. It specifies CASSPDRGPRAFF.

This chain uses TRBV6-5 with TRBJ1-1; D not certain. Trimming stripped 5 bases from V and 1 base from J, with 11 bases between. The CDR3 covers 14 residues. Germline CDR1 reads MNHEY; CDR2 reads SVGAGI. CDR3: CASSRHVENTEAFF. The CDR3 DNA reads as TGTGCCAGCAGTCGACACGTCGAGAACACTGAAGCTTTCTTT.